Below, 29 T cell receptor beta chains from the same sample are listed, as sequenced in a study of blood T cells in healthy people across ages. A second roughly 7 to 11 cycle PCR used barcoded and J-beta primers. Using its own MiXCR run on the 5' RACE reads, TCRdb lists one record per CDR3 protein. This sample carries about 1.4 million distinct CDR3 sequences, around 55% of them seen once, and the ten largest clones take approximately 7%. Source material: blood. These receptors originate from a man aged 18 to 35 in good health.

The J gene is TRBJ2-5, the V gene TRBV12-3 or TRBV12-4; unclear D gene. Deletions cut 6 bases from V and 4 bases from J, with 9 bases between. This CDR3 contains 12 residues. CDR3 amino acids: CASRPGTETQYF. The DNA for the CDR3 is TGTGCCAGCAGACCCGGTACAGAGACCCAGTACTTC.

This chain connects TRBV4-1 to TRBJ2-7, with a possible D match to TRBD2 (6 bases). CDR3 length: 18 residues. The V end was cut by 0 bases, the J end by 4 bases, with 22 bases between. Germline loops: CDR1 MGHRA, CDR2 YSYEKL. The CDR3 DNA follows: TGCGCCAGCAGCCAAGATCCAGTTGGTGGGCTAGCGAGTTACGAGCAGTACTTC. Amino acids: CASSQDPVGGLASYEQYF.

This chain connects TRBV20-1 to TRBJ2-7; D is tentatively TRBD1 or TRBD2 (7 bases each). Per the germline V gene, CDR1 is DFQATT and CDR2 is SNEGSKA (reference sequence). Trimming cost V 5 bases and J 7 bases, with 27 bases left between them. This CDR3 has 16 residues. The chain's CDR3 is CSADKQGGGYINEQYF. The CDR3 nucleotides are TGCAGTGCTGACAAACAGGGAGGGGGCTACATCAATGAGCAGTACTTC.

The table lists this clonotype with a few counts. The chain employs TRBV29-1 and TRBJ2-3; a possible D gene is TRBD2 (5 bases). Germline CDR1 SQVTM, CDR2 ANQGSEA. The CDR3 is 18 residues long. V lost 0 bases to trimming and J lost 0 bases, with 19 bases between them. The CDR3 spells CSVEEGLQRSPSTDTQYF. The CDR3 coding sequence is TGCAGCGTTGAAGAAGGCTTGCAGCGGTCGCCTAGCACAGATACGCAGTATTTT.

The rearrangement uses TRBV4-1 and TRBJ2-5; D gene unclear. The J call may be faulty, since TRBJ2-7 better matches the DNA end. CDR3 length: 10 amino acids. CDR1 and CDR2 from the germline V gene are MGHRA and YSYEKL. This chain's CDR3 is CASSFSEQYF. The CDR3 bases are TGCGCCAGCAGTTTTAGCGAGCAGTACTTC.

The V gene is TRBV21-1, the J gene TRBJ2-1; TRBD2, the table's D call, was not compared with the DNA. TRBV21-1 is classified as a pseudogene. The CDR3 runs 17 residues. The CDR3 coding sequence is TGTGCCAGCAGCAAAGGGGGGAGCGGGAGCTGGTGGCCGAAGCAGTTCTTC. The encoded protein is CASSKGGSGSWWPKQFF.

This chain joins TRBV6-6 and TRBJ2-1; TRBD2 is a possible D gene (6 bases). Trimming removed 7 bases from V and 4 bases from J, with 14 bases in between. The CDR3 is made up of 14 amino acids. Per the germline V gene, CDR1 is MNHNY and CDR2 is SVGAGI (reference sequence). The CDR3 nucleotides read TGTGCCAGCACTGACCTCGGGGGATACAATGAGCAGTTCTTC. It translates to CASTDLGGYNEQFF.

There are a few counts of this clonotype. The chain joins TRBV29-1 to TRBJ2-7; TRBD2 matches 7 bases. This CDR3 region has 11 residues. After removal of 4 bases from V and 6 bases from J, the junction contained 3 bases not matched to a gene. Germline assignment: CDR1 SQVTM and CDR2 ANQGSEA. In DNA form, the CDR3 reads TGCAGCGTTGGCCCGGGAGGCGAGCAGTACTTC. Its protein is CSVGPGGEQYF.

The CDR3 reads CASSLALAGGRDTQYF. DNA for the CDR3: TGTGCCAGCAGCCTAGCCCTAGCGGGAGGGAGAGATACGCAGTATTTT. The chain employs TRBV12-3 or TRBV12-4 and TRBJ2-3, with 12 bases identical to TRBD2. The CDR3 sequence is 16 residues long. Germline trimming cut 6 bases from V and 5 bases from J; bases unmatched to any gene: 9.

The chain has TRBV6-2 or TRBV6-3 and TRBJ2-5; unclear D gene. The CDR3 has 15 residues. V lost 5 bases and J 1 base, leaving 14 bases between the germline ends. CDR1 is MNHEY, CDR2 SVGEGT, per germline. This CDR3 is CASSGKQRGQETQYF. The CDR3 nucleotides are TGTGCCAGCAGTGGGAAACAGAGAGGCCAAGAGACCCAGTACTTC.

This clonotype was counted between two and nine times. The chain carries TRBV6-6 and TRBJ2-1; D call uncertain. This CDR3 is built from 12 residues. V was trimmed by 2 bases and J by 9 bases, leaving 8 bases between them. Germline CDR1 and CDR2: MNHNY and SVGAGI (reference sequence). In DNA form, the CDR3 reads TGTGCCAGCAGTTACCTCGCCGGTGAGCAGTTCTTC. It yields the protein CASSYLAGEQFF.

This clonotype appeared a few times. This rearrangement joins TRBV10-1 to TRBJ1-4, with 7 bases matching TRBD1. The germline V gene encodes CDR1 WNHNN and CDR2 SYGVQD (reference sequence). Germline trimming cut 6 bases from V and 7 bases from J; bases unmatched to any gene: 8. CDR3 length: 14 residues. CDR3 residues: CASSPNNRGEKLFF. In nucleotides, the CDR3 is TGCGCCAGCAGCCCGAACAACAGGGGTGAAAAACTGTTTTTT.

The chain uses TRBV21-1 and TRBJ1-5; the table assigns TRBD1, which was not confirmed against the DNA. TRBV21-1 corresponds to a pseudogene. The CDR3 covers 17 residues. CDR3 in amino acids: CASSESELGRGEQPQHF. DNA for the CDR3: TGTGCCAGCAGCGAATCCGAGTTGGGCCGAGGGGAACAGCCCCAGCATTTT.

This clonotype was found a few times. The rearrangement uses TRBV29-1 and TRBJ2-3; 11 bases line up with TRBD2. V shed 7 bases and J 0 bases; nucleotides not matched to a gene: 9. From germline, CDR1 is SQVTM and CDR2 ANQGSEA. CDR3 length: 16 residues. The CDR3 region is CSGSGWTSGSTDTQYF. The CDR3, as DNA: TGCAGCGGATCAGGCTGGACTAGCGGGAGCACAGATACGCAGTATTTT.

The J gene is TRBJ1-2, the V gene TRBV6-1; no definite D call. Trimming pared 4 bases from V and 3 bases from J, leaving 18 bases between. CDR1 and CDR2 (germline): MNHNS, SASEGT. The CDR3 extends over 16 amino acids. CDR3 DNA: TGTGCCAGCAGTGGCCCTCGATGGTCGTTAGACTATGGCTACACCTTC. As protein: CASSGPRWSLDYGYTF.

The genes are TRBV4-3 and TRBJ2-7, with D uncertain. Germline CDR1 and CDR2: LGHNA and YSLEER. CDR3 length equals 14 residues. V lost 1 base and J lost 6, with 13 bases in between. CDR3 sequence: CASSQVSSMGEQYF. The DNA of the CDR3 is TGCGCCAGCAGCCAAGTATCCAGTATGGGCGAGCAGTACTTC.

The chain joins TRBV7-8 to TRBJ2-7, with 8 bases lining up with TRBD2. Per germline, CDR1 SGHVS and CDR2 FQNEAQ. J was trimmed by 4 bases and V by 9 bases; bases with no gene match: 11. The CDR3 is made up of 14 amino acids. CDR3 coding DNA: TGTGCCAGTCTTAATAGCGGGACCGGGTACGAGCAGTACTTC. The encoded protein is CASLNSGTGYEQYF.

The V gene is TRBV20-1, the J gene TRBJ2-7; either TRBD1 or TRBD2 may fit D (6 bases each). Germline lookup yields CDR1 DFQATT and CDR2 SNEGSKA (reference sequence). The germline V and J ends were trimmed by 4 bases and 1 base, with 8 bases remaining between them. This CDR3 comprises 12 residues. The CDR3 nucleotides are TGCAGTGCTAAGGGGGGATCCTACGAGCAGTACTTC. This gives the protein CSAKGGSYEQYF.

The CDR3: CASSRRTGDQPQHF. The CDR3 DNA is TGTGCCAGCAGCCGACGGACAGGGGACCAGCCCCAGCATTTT. The V gene is TRBV4-2, the J gene TRBJ1-5; 9 nucleotides line up with TRBD1. J was trimmed by 7 bases and V by 4 bases; bases with no gene match: 5. CDR3 length: 14 residues. CDR1 LGHNA and CDR2 YNFKEQ come from the germline V gene.

Written as DNA, the CDR3 is TGCGCCAGCAGCCAAGCCGCCGGCACCGGGGAGACCCAGTACTTC. It specifies CASSQAAGTGETQYF. The chain carries TRBV4-3 and TRBJ2-5; D unclear. CDR1 and CDR2 (germline): LGHNA, YSLEER. CDR3 size: 15 residues. Trimming removed 1 base at V and 5 bases at J, with 14 bases between.

Here the CDR3 reads CASSLDLGTGGGEQFF. For the CDR3, the DNA is TGTGCCAGCAGCTTAGATCTGGGGACGGGAGGGGGTGAGCAGTTCTTC. The genes are TRBV11-2 and TRBJ2-1, with 8 bases identical to TRBD2. Per the germline V gene, CDR1 is SGHAT and CDR2 is FQNNGV. The length of the CDR3 is 16 residues. After removal of 0 bases from V and 9 bases from J, the junction contained 10 bases not matched to a gene.

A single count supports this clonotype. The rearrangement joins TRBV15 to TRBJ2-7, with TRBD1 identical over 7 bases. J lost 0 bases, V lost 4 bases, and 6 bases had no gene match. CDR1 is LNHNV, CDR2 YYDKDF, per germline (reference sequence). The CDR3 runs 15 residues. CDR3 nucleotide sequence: TGTGCCACCAGCATTCTACCAGGGGGCTCCTACGAGCAGTACTTC. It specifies CATSILPGGSYEQYF.

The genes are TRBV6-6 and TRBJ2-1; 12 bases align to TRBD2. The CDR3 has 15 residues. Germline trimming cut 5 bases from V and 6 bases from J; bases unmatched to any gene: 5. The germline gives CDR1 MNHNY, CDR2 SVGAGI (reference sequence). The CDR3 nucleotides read TGTGCCAGCAGTGCGACTAGCGGGGGCCCCAATGAGCAGTTCTTC. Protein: CASSATSGGPNEQFF.

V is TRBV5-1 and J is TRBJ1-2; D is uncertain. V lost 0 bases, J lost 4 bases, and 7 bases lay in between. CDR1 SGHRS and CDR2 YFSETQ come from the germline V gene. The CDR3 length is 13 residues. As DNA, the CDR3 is TGCGCCAGCAGCTTGGAACACTCCTATGGCTACACCTTC. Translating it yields CASSLEHSYGYTF.

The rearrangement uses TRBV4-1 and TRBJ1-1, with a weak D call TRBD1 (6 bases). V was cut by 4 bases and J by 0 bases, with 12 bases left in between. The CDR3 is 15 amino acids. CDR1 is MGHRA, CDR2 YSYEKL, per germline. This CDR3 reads CASSRAGDLNTEAFF. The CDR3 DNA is TGCGCCAGCAGCCGTGCAGGGGACTTGAACACTGAAGCTTTCTTT.

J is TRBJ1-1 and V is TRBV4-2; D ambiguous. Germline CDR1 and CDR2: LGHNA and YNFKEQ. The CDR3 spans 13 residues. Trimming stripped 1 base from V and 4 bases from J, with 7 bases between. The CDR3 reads CASSQGVLTEAFF. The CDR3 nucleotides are TGTGCCAGCAGCCAAGGGGTGCTCACTGAAGCTTTCTTT.

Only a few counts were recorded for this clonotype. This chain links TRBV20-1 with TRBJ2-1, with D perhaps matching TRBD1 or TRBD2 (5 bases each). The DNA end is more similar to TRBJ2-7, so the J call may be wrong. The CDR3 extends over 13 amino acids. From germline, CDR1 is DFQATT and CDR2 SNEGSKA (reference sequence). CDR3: CSAGTNSYNEQYF. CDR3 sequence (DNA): TGCAGTGCTGGGACGAACTCCTACAATGAGCAGTACTTC.

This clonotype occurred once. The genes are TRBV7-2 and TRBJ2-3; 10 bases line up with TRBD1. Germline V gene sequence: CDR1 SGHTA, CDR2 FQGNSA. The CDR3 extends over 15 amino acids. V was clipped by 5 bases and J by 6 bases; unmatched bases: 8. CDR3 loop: CASSLEDRGVDTQYF. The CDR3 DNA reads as TGTGCCAGCAGCCTAGAGGACAGGGGGGTGGATACGCAGTATTTT.

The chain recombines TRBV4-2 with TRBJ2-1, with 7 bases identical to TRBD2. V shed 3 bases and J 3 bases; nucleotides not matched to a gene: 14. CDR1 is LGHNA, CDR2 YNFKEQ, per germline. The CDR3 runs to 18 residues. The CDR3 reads CASSQYSILGGNYNEQFF. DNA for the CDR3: TGTGCCAGCAGCCAGTATTCCATCTTGGGGGGGAACTACAATGAGCAGTTCTTC.